These 20 T cell receptor beta chains share one sample of origin, sequenced in a study of T cell repertoires in cytomegalovirus infection (dated by TCRdb to between 2017 and 2020). The run used an Illumina HiSeq 1500. TCRdb's own reprocessing of the public reads used fastp at Q25 and MiXCR and kept productive beta chains. Each entry is one CDR3 protein sequence, shown with its most common DNA and genes. This sample holds fewer than 550,000 distinct CDR3 sequences; roughly 10% were observed only once. The leading ten clones occupy roughly a tenth of the sample. Sequenced material: PBMCs. These receptors came from a human donor in good health (CMV status not recorded). Some clones in this sample may be carry-over from other donors' samples.

This clonotype was picked up many times. The chain joins TRBV4-1 to TRBJ1-1, with 9 positions matching TRBD1. The CDR3 extends over 14 amino acids. With V trimmed by 4 bases and J by 5 bases, 5 bases remained unmatched. Germline values: CDR1 MGHRA, CDR2 YSYEKL. The CDR3: CASSPTGGRTEAFF. For the CDR3, the DNA is TGCGCCAGCAGCCCCACAGGGGGCAGGACTGAAGCTTTCTTT.

Worth noting for this clonotype: It may be a read error: a sequence one base away is much more abundant. The V and J genes are TRBV29-1 and TRBJ2-3; D might be TRBD2 (5 bases). The germline V gene has CDR1 SQVTM and CDR2 ANQGSEA. The V and J ends lost 4 bases and 6 bases respectively, with 14 bases between them. CDR3 size: 13 residues. CDR3 DNA: TGCAGCGTTGGAGGGAGCGCTTCGGATACGCAGTATTTT. Amino acid sequence: CSVGGSASDTQYF.

This clonotype was counted at least ten times. The chain uses TRBV7-3 and TRBJ1-1, with D perhaps TRBD1 (5 bases). The V end was cut by 1 base, the J end by 7 bases, with 10 bases between. This CDR3 spans 13 amino acids. Germline-derived CDR1 and CDR2 are SGHTA and FQGTGA. The CDR3 spells CASSLIGGGEAFF. DNA of the CDR3: TGTGCCAGCAGCTTAATCGGGGGAGGTGAAGCTTTCTTT.

The J gene is TRBJ2-1, the V gene TRBV30; 10 bases are a match to TRBD2. Germline lookup yields CDR1 GTSNPN and CDR2 SVGIG (reference sequence). J lost 1 base, V lost 7 bases, and 7 bases had no gene match. The CDR3 loop spans 15 amino acids. The CDR3 sequence: CASLGSGRSYNEQFF. DNA of the CDR3: TGTGCCTCCCTGGGTAGCGGGAGGTCCTACAATGAGCAGTTCTTC.

This clonotype was found many times. This chain uses TRBV4-2 with TRBJ2-2; D gene uncertain. V lost 7 bases and J 1 base, leaving 16 bases between the germline ends. The CDR3 runs to 16 residues. Germline V lookup: CDR1 LGHNA, CDR2 YNFKEQ. CDR3 bases: TGTGCCAGCACCCAGAGTGCGGCCCTGAACACCGGGGAGCTGTTTTTT. Amino acid sequence: CASTQSAALNTGELFF.

This clonotype has more than one count but fewer than ten. The chain links TRBV2 to TRBJ2-5, with D unresolved. Trimming removed 2 bases at V and 1 base at J, with 8 bases between. Germline V gives CDR1 SNHLY, CDR2 FYNNEI. The CDR3 runs 14 residues. The CDR3: CASSELEIQETQYF. The DNA for the CDR3 is TGTGCCAGCAGTGAACTAGAGATCCAAGAGACCCAGTACTTC.

This clonotype occurred many times. CDR3 residues: CASSQDASGTQYF. The CDR3 DNA follows: TGTGCCAGCAGCCAAGATGCGAGCGGGACCCAGTACTTC. The chain joins TRBV3-1 to TRBJ2-5, with D tentatively TRBD2 (5 bases). CDR3 length: 13 residues. Trimming pared 0 bases from V and 7 bases from J, leaving 9 bases between. The germline gives CDR1 LGHDT, CDR2 YNNKEL (reference sequence).

This clonotype was found many times. This chain uses TRBV5-1 with TRBJ2-7, with 7 bases fitting TRBD1. With V trimmed by 4 bases and J by 2 bases, 15 bases remained unmatched. This CDR3 comprises 17 residues. CDR1 SGHRS and CDR2 YFSETQ come from the germline V gene. The CDR3 sequence is CASSPSGQLTGAYEQYF. CDR3 sequence (DNA): TGCGCCAGCAGCCCATCGGGACAGTTAACCGGGGCCTACGAGCAGTACTTC.

This clonotype was counted at least ten times. V usage is TRBV7-6 and J usage is TRBJ2-2, with D unresolved. This CDR3 comprises 15 residues. Germline loops: CDR1 SGHVS, CDR2 FNYEAQ. Trimming left V 2 bases short and J 0 bases short, with 7 bases between. Written as DNA, the CDR3 is TGTGCCAGCAGCTTAAACGGACCGAACACCGGGGAGCTGTTTTTT. It is translated as CASSLNGPNTGELFF.

This clonotype was counted at least ten times. The chain carries TRBV5-1 and TRBJ2-5, with D hard to call. Germline lookup yields CDR1 SGHRS and CDR2 YFSETQ. V lost 2 bases to trimming and J lost 2 bases, with 10 bases between them. The CDR3 is 14 residues long. The CDR3 spells CASSFSSGQETQYF. CDR3 in DNA: TGCGCCAGCAGCTTTAGTTCGGGTCAAGAGACCCAGTACTTC.

Ten or more counts support this clonotype. This sequence joins TRBV6-1 and TRBJ1-1, with a possible D match to TRBD1 (5 bases). The CDR3 runs to 16 residues. Germline V gene lookup returns CDR1 MNHNS and CDR2 SASEGT. The V end lost 3 bases, the J end lost 3 bases, and 17 bases lay between the germline ends. The CDR3 loop is CASSDIRQRRDTEAFF. The CDR3, as DNA: TGTGCCAGCAGTGACATTAGACAGCGGAGGGACACTGAAGCTTTCTTT.

The chain combines TRBV28 with TRBJ2-6, with TRBD2 as a possible D gene (5 bases). V was shortened by 5 bases and J by 0 bases, with 8 bases between the two germline ends. The germline gives CDR1 MDHEN, CDR2 SYDVKM. The CDR3 totals 15 residues. DNA of the CDR3: TGTGCCAGCAGTCGACTAATCTCTGGGGCCAACGTCCTGACTTTC. This translates into CASSRLISGANVLTF.

Ten or more counts support this clonotype. This chain uses TRBV7-2 with TRBJ2-6; D is unresolved. V shed 1 base and J shed 2 bases, with 9 bases lying between them. CDR3 length: 16 amino acids. Germline values: CDR1 SGHTA, CDR2 FQGNSA. CDR3 sequence reads: CASSLDGLTGANVLTF. Written as DNA, the CDR3 is TGTGCCAGCAGCTTAGACGGCCTAACTGGGGCCAACGTCCTGACTTTC.

The chain has TRBV6-2 or TRBV6-3 and TRBJ1-3, with D uncertain. Germline V CDR1 and CDR2: MNHEY, SVGEGT. V was shortened by 0 bases and J by 0 bases, with 9 bases between the two germline ends. This CDR3 is built from 16 residues. The CDR3 region is CASSYSRTDSGNTIYF. In nucleotides, the CDR3 is TGTGCCAGCAGTTACTCCCGGACGGACTCTGGAAACACCATATATTTT.

This clonotype was seen many times. The rearrangement joins TRBV20-1 to TRBJ1-1, with 7 positions matching TRBD1. This CDR3 has 14 residues. J lost 5 bases, V lost 0 bases, and 6 bases had no gene match. From germline, CDR1 is DFQATT and CDR2 SNEGSKA (reference sequence). CDR3 region: CSARDRLTGTEAFF. The CDR3 DNA reads as TGCAGTGCTAGAGATCGGTTGACAGGGACTGAAGCTTTCTTT.

This clonotype was recorded many times. This chain connects TRBV4-1 to TRBJ2-7; D unresolved. V shed 1 base and J shed 2 bases, with 15 bases lying between them. Germline CDR1 is MGHRA and CDR2 is YSYEKL. The CDR3 covers 16 residues. The CDR3 sequence is CASSQGSTINTYEQYF. The CDR3 coding sequence is TGCGCCAGCAGCCAAGGGTCAACTATCAACACCTACGAGCAGTACTTC.

This clonotype was recorded many times. The chain links TRBV11-2 to TRBJ2-3; D might be TRBD2 (6 bases). The V end lost 0 bases, the J end lost 1 base, and 8 bases lay between the germline ends. The CDR3 is 15 amino acids. CDR1 SGHAT and CDR2 FQNNGV come from the germline V gene. CDR3 nucleotides: TGTGCCAGCAGCTTAGAGCGGGGTGGCACAGATACGCAGTATTTT. Translated: CASSLERGGTDTQYF.

The chain recombines TRBV6-5 with TRBJ2-7; 12 positions agree with TRBD2. The CDR3 has 15 amino acids. With 6 bases clipped from V and 6 bases from J, the junction kept 9 bases outside the gene matches. CDR1 and CDR2 (germline): MNHEY, SVGAGI. In DNA form, the CDR3 reads TGTGCCAGCAGCCAACCCGGACTAGCGGGATCCGAGCAGTACTTC. This encodes CASSQPGLAGSEQYF.

There are many counts of this clonotype. V gene TRBV2 combines with J gene TRBJ2-3; D not resolved. V gave up 8 bases and J gave up 6 bases, with 15 bases separating them. CDR3 length: 13 residues. Looked up from germline, CDR1 is SNHLY and CDR2 is FYNNEI. The DNA for the CDR3 is TGTGCCAGCGCTACGTCCTATCGGGATACGCAGTATTTT. It codes for CASATSYRDTQYF. Full variable domain (remainder filled in from reference TRBV2 and TRBJ2-3): EPEVTQTPSHQVTQMGQEVILRCVPISNHLYFYWYRQILGQKVEFLVSFYNNEISEKSEIFDDQFSVERPDGSNFTLKIRSTKLEDSAMYFCASATSYRDTQYFGPGTRLTVL.

This clonotype was observed many times. The rearrangement links TRBV11-1 to TRBJ1-2, with 7 bases lining up with TRBD1. This CDR3 is 14 amino acids long. Germline V lookup: CDR1 SGHAT, CDR2 FQDESV (reference sequence). V shed 4 bases and J 1 base; nucleotides not matched to a gene: 3. The CDR3 spells CASSSTGLNYGYTF. CDR3 DNA: TGTGCCAGCAGCTCGACAGGGCTTAACTATGGCTACACCTTC.